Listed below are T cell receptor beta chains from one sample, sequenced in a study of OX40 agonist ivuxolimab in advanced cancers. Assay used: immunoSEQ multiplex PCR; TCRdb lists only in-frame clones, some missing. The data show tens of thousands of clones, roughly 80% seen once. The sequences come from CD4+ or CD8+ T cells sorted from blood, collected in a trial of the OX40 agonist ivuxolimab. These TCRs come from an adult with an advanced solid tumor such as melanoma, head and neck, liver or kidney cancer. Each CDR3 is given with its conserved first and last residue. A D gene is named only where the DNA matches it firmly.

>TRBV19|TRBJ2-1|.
TGTGCCAGTAGTATGGGGGGGCGGGATGAGCAGTTCTTC
CASSMGGRDEQFF
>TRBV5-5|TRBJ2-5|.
TGTGCCAGCAGCCTACCGGGTGAAGAGACCCAGTACTTC
CASSLPGEETQYF
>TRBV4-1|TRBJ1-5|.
TGCGCCAGCAGCCAAGACCCAGGCCTCAATCAGCCCCAGCATTTT
CASSQDPGLNQPQHF
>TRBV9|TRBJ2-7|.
TGTGCCAGCAGCCACGCCGGGCAGGGCTACGAGCAGTACTTC
CASSHAGQGYEQYF
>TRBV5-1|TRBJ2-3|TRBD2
TGCGCCAGCAGCTCTGACTATGTTAGCGGGGGGGTCACAGATACGCAGTATTTT
CASSSDYVSGGVTDTQYF
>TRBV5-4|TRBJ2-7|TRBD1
TGTGCCAGCAGCTCGTGGACAGGCGGCGAGCAGTACTTC
CASSSWTGGEQYF
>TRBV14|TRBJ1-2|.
TGTGCCAGCAGCCCAGGGGCATCGGGGGGCTATGGCTACACCTTC
CASSPGASGGYGYTF
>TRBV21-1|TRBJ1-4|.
TGTGCCAGCAGCAAAAGGGGGGCGCGGGAGGTGGCAACTAATGAAAAACTGTTTTTT
CASSKRGAREVATNEKLFF
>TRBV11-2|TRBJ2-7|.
TGTGCCAGCAGCTTAGACGTCCCTTACGAGCAGTACTTC
CASSLDVPYEQYF
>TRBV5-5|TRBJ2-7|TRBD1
TGTGCCAGCAGCTCACCGGGACAGGGCTCCTACGAGCAGTACTTC
CASSSPGQGSYEQYF
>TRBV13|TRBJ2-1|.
TGTGCCAGCAGGCCACGAGGCCCCTACAATGAGCAGTTCTTC
CASRPRGPYNEQFF
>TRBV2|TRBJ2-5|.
TGTGCCAGCTTATCCGAACTAGGACAAGAGACCCAGTACTTC
CASLSELGQETQYF
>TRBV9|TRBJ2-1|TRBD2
TGTGCCAGCAGCGTAGGCGGGGGGCACTACAATGAGCAGTTCTTC
CASSVGGGHYNEQFF